The clone carrying this T cell receptor (beta chain) occurred many times. Its antigen is not identified. The data stem from a study of T cells after yellow fever vaccination. CDR3 length equals 14 residues. Germline V gene data show CDR1 as SGHRS and CDR2 as YFSETQ. The J segment lost 8 bases and the V segment lost 5 bases, leaving 6 bases of the junction unmatched. Making TCR cDNA involved 5'RACE template switching, which added UMIs and a universal primer site. A single record per CDR3 protein comes from TCRdb applying MiXCR to the 5' RACE reads. The data contain about 69,000 distinct CDR3 sequences, 5% to 6.5% of them singletons. Study outcomes and limitations: The study found a weaker secondary response that peaked faster, day 5 versus 15.

This receptor was identified in a man aged 18 to 29 who received the YFV17D yellow fever vaccine. The rearrangement links TRBV5-1 to TRBJ1-6; 8 nucleotides match TRBD1. Sequencing used CD4+ T cells sorted from PBMCs, obtained less than 18 days after the first yellow fever vaccination. The CDR3 here is CASRAGTGDSPLHF. DNA for the CDR3: TGCGCCAGCAGAGCCGGGACAGGAGATTCACCCCTCCACTTT.